This TCR beta chain is from a study of cytomegalovirus exposure and HLA in healthy donors. The CDR3 length is 14 residues. Trimming removed 7 bases from V and 1 base from J, with 13 bases in between. Germline V gene data show CDR1 as MDHEN and CDR2 as SYDVKM. This clone has only a few counts. Its antigen is unidentified. The PCR contained 60 Vbeta and 13 Jbeta primers. Sequenced by immunoSEQ multiplex PCR; TCRdb stores in-frame clones only, minus some. Of around 92,000 clones detected, around 74% appear once; the ten largest clones hold 13% to 15%. Study outcomes and limitations: TCR beta sequences reportedly predicted most subjects' HLA-A and HLA-B alleles accurately. Specific recognition of CMV antigens was confirmed in vitro for a few chains (all CMV-associated).

The genes are TRBV28 and TRBJ1-1; no firm D call. The sequence was obtained from a woman between 65 and 79 years old in good health and CMV-seropositive. Material: PBMCs. CDR3 nucleotide sequence: TGTGCCAGCAAAACCTACGAGGAGAACACTGAAGCTTTCTTT. Translated: CASKTYEENTEAFF. Complete variable domain (other parts from reference TRBV28 and TRBJ1-1): DVKVTQSSRYLVKRTGEKVFLECVQDMDHENMFWYRQDPGLGLRLIYFSYDVKMKEKGDIPEGYSVSREKKERFSLILESASTNQTSMYLCASKTYEENTEAFFGQGTRLTVV.